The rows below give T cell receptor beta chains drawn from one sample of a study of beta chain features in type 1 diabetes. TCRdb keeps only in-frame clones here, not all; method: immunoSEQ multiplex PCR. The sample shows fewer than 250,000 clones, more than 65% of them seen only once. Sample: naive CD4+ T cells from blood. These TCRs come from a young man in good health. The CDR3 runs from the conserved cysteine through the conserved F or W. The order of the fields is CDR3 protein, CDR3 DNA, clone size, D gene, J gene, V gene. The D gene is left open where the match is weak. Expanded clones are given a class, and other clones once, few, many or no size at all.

CASSPQNRGNADIQYF | TGTGCCAGCTCACCGCAAAACAGGGGGAATGCGGACATTCAGTACTTC | - | TRBD1 | TRBJ2-4 | TRBV18
CASGSRTPGTGELFF | TGTGCCAGCGGCTCGCGTACCCCGGGCACCGGGGAGCTGTTTTTT | - | - | TRBJ2-2 | TRBV6-6
CASSSLAGGLNTQYF | TGTGCCAGCAGCTCACTAGCGGGAGGGCTTAATACGCAGTATTTT | - | TRBD2 | TRBJ2-3 | TRBV7-2
CASLGTEETQYF | TGTGCCAGCCTTGGCACCGAAGAGACCCAGTACTTC | - | - | TRBJ2-5 | TRBV5-6
CASSVLMNTEAFF | TGTGCCAGCAGTGTGTTAATGAACACTGAAGCTTTCTTT | - | - | TRBJ1-1 | TRBV25-1
CSVWAWGTEYNEQFF | TGCAGCGTGTGGGCATGGGGGACGGAATACAATGAGCAGTTCTTC | - | - | TRBJ2-1 | TRBV29-1
CASSRGRASETQYF | TGTGCCAGCAGTCGCGGGAGGGCCTCGGAGACCCAGTACTTC | - | TRBD2 | TRBJ2-5 | TRBV6-5
CASSRETNTDTQYF | TGTGCCAGCAGCCGGGAGACCAACACAGATACGCAGTATTTT | few | - | TRBJ2-3 | TRBV6-5
CASSLRRVWTAENSPLHF | TGTGCCAGCAGCTTAAGGCGCGTGTGGACAGCCGAAAATTCACCCCTCCACTTT | - | - | TRBJ1-6 | TRBV7-2
CAWNPSRTGVYEQYF | TGTGCCTGGAACCCATCCCGGACAGGGGTCTACGAGCAGTACTTC | - | TRBD1 | TRBJ2-7 | TRBV30
CASSPDWETQYF | TGTGCCAGCAGCCCAGACTGGGAGACCCAGTACTTC | - | - | TRBJ2-5 | TRBV7-2
CASSQNRVEADTQYF | TGCGCCAGCAGCCAAAACAGGGTCGAGGCAGATACGCAGTATTTT | - | - | TRBJ2-3 | TRBV4-1
CASSSDRSEQYF | TGTGCCAGCAGCTCGGACAGATCCGAGCAGTACTTC | - | - | TRBJ2-7 | TRBV11-2
CAWSRELLAGAGTQYF | TGTGCCTGGAGTCGAGAGTTACTAGCGGGAGCTGGTACGCAGTATTTT | - | TRBD2 | TRBJ2-3 | TRBV30
CAISESGQIRGDTQYF | TGTGCCATCAGTGAGTCGGGACAGATCAGGGGAGATACGCAGTATTTT | - | TRBD1 | TRBJ2-3 | TRBV10-3
CASSSSRAGANVLTF | TGTGCCAGCAGTTCCTCCAGGGCTGGGGCCAACGTCCTGACTTTC | - | - | TRBJ2-6 | TRBV28
CATSRPPQRDNSPLHF | TGTGCCACCAGCAGACCCCCCCAGCGGGATAATTCACCCCTCCACTTT | - | - | TRBJ1-6 | TRBV15
CSVERGQGRMNTEAFF | TGCAGCGTTGAAAGAGGACAGGGAAGAATGAACACTGAAGCTTTCTTT | - | TRBD1 | TRBJ1-1 | TRBV29-1
CASSDTLAGRRYNEQFF | TGTGCCAGCAGTGACACACTAGCGGGAAGGCGATACAATGAGCAGTTCTTC | once | TRBD2 | TRBJ2-1 | TRBV25-1
CSVAGRAVPEQFF | TGCAGCGTTGCCGGGAGGGCCGTGCCTGAGCAGTTCTTC | - | TRBD2 | TRBJ2-1 | TRBV29-1
CASSLVQGETQYF | TGTGCCAGCAGCTTAGTTCAGGGAGAGACCCAGTACTTC | few | - | TRBJ2-5 | TRBV7-9
CASSLGTSGGWQFF | TGTGCCAGCAGCCTTGGGACTAGCGGGGGTTGGCAGTTCTTC | few | TRBD2 | TRBJ2-1 | TRBV7-2
CASSIRRTGTRGSYEQYF | TGTGCCAGCAGCATCAGAAGGACAGGGACTCGAGGCTCCTACGAGCAGTACTTC | - | TRBD1 | TRBJ2-7 | TRBV7-9
CASRPDRDQETQYF | TGTGCCAGCAGGCCGGACAGGGACCAAGAGACCCAGTACTTC | - | TRBD1 | TRBJ2-5 | TRBV7-9
CATQPQGNEQFF | TGTGCCACCCAACCCCAGGGGAATGAGCAGTTCTTC | - | - | TRBJ2-1 | TRBV19
CASSLRLAGASDTQYF | TGTGCCAGCAGCTTAAGGCTAGCGGGAGCGTCAGATACGCAGTATTTT | - | TRBD2 | TRBJ2-3 | TRBV13
CASRGNTIYF | TGTGCCAGCAGAGGAAACACCATATATTTT | - | - | TRBJ1-3 | TRBV28
CAWNDVGDIPDTQYF | TGTGCCTGGAATGATGTGGGGGACATTCCAGATACGCAGTATTTT | once | - | TRBJ2-3 | TRBV30
CASSLAGAYRDEQFF | TGTGCCAGCTCACTAGCGGGAGCCTACCGGGATGAGCAGTTCTTC | - | TRBD2 | TRBJ2-1 | TRBV18
CASSFYASDRPLEQYF | TGTGCCAGCAGCTTTTATGCCTCGGACAGGCCCCTGGAGCAGTACTTC | - | TRBD1 | TRBJ2-7 | TRBV11-2
CAWTRDTSSYEQYF | TGTGCCTGGACCCGGGACACGAGCTCCTACGAGCAGTACTTC | few | - | TRBJ2-7 | TRBV30
CASSLALEGEQFF | TGTGCCAGCAGCCTCGCCCTCGAAGGTGAGCAGTTCTTC | - | - | TRBJ2-1 | TRBV4-2
CASSYPSGNYNEQFF | TGTGCCAGCAGTTACCCTAGCGGGAACTACAATGAGCAGTTCTTC | - | TRBD2 | TRBJ2-1 | TRBV7-2
CAWRQARNTEAFF | TGTGCCTGGAGACAGGCGCGGAACACTGAAGCTTTCTTT | - | - | TRBJ1-1 | TRBV30
CASSLEAGSNYGYTF | TGTGCCAGCAGCTTAGAAGCGGGGTCCAACTATGGCTACACCTTC | once | - | TRBJ1-2 | TRBV7-9
CASSQRHDRGNEQFF | TGTGCCAGCAGCCAAAGACACGACAGGGGCAATGAGCAGTTCTTC | - | TRBD1 | TRBJ2-1 | TRBV14
CASSLDGNYGYTF | TGTGCCAGCAGCTTAGACGGGAACTATGGCTACACCTTC | - | - | TRBJ1-2 | TRBV7-2
CASSPTGNYEQYF | TGTGCCAGCTCACCAACAGGGAACTACGAGCAGTACTTC | - | - | TRBJ2-7 | TRBV18
CASSQLQGGVSNEQFF | TGCGCCAGCAGTCAACTTCAAGGGGGAGTTTCAAATGAGCAGTTCTTC | once | - | TRBJ2-1 | TRBV23-1
CASSRRGAGQETQYF | TGTGCCAGCAGCAGGCGCGGGGCAGGCCAAGAGACCCAGTACTTC | - | - | TRBJ2-5 | TRBV7-2
CASSLVSSASSYNEQFF | TGTGCCAGCAGCTTAGTGAGTAGCGCGAGCTCCTACAATGAGCAGTTCTTC | - | - | TRBJ2-1 | TRBV7-9
CSVYHQETQYF | TGCAGTGTCTATCATCAAGAGACCCAGTACTTC | once | - | TRBJ2-5 | TRBV20-1
CASSRTGGNQPQHF | TGTGCCAGCAGCCGGACAGGGGGAAATCAGCCCCAGCATTTT | - | TRBD1 | TRBJ1-5 | TRBV6-5
CASSVRRGRPKNIQYF | TGCGCCAGCAGCGTGAGGAGGGGGCGTCCCAAAAACATTCAGTACTTC | - | - | TRBJ2-4 | TRBV5-1
CASSPQQGRVDNEQFF | TGTGCCAGCAGCCCCCAGCAAGGGAGAGTTGACAATGAGCAGTTCTTC | - | - | TRBJ2-1 | TRBV7-6
CASAQAYNEQFF | TGTGCCAGTGCCCAGGCCTACAATGAGCAGTTCTTC | once | - | TRBJ2-1 | TRBV7-9
CASSQPPGQKNIQYF | TGCGCCAGCAGCCAACCCCCGGGACAGAAAAACATTCAGTACTTC | - | TRBD1 | TRBJ2-4 | TRBV4-1
CSVAETSGRAGSEQYF | TGCAGCGTTGCAGAGACTAGCGGGAGAGCCGGCAGCGAGCAGTACTTC | few | TRBD2 | TRBJ2-7 | TRBV29-1
CASKVFAATNEQFF | TGTGCCAGTAAGGTTTTCGCGGCCACCAATGAGCAGTTCTTC | - | - | TRBJ2-1 | TRBV19
CAWGGGDAAKQFF | TGTGCCTGGGGGGGTGGAGACGCAGCCAAGCAGTTCTTC | few | - | TRBJ2-1 | TRBV30
CASSLDAGLAQETQYF | TGTGCCAGCAGCTTAGATGCTGGGTTGGCCCAAGAGACCCAGTACTTC | - | - | TRBJ2-5 | TRBV7-9
CAWRYDRADGYTF | TGTGCCTGGAGATACGACAGGGCTGATGGCTACACCTTC | - | TRBD1 | TRBJ1-2 | TRBV30